This TCR beta chain came from a study of blood T cell repertoires in COVID-19. Clones were sequenced by immunoSEQ multiplex PCR, and TCRdb holds only the in-frame ones, with some missing. The table shows some 260,000 clones, with around 90% occurring only once. CDR1 is SGHTA, CDR2 FQGTGA, per germline. CDR3 length equals 14 residues. J was trimmed by 5 bases and V by 4 bases; bases with no gene match: 7. The clonotype comes from a human donor in a cohort sampled during active COVID-19. Sequenced material: peripheral blood. This chain uses TRBV7-3 with TRBJ1-1, with 7 bases fitting TRBD1. The CDR3 reads CASSSQTGNTEAFF. The CDR3 DNA is TGTGCCAGCAGCTCTCAGACAGGGAATACTGAAGCTTTCTTT.